The 24 T cell receptor beta chains below come from one sample, sequenced in a study of T cells in Graves' hyperthyroidism and ophthalmopathy. Using RNA transcripts as the source, TCR beta CDR3 regions were amplified. Researchers ran a first-round RT-PCR on the TCR CDR3 using the HTBI primer set. In TCRdb, the multiplex PCR reads were re-called with MiXCR into one record per CDR3 protein. The sample lists under 300,000 distinct CDR3 sequences, about 25% seen once, with 20% to 30% in the top ten. Sample: blood. Receptors originate from a man in his forties with Graves' hyperthyroidism that later progressed to Graves' ophthalmopathy.

The V call is TRBV6-2 or TRBV6-3, the J call TRBJ2-5; D not certain. CDR1 MNHEY and CDR2 SVGEGT come from the germline V gene. The CDR3 has 10 residues. V was trimmed by 7 bases and J by 4 bases, leaving 4 bases between them. As DNA, the CDR3 is TGTGCCAGCAACGGAGAGACCCAGTACTTC. Protein product: CASNGETQYF.

The rearrangement uses TRBV29-1 and TRBJ2-7; a possible D gene is TRBD1 (6 bases). Trimming left V 3 bases short and J 7 bases short, with 16 bases between. The CDR3 has 13 amino acids. The germline gives CDR1 SQVTM, CDR2 ANQGSEA. CDR3 sequence reads: CSVDLQGRSEQYF. The CDR3 coding sequence is TGCAGCGTTGATCTACAGGGAAGGAGTGAGCAGTACTTC.

This clonotype was recorded at least ten times. V is TRBV25-1 and J is TRBJ2-5, with a tentative D call TRBD1 (6 bases). Germline V CDR1 and CDR2: MGHDK, SYGVNS. Deletions cut 6 bases from V and 1 base from J, with 15 bases between. This CDR3 has 15 amino acids. The CDR3 DNA is TGTGCCAGCAGCCCTATGGACAGACCCCAAGAGACCCAGTACTTC. It encodes CASSPMDRPQETQYF.

This clonotype showed up many times. The chain is built from TRBV19 and TRBJ1-1; maybe TRBD1 (6 bases). Germline values: CDR1 LNHDA, CDR2 SQIVND (reference sequence). The CDR3 length is 13 residues. V was shortened by 6 bases and J by 3 bases, with 11 bases between the two germline ends. CDR3 region: CASSTGRDTEAFF. The CDR3 DNA is TGTGCCAGTAGCACAGGGCGAGACACTGAAGCTTTCTTT.

This clonotype was counted at least ten times. This chain connects TRBV28 to TRBJ1-5, with TRBD1 as a possible D gene (5 bases). Germline lookup yields CDR1 MDHEN and CDR2 SYDVKM. V lost 4 bases and J 6 bases, leaving 7 bases between the germline ends. The CDR3 consists of 12 residues. The CDR3 DNA reads as TGTGCCAGCAGTTGGGGGAGTCAGCCCCAGCATTTT. It specifies CASSWGSQPQHF.

This clonotype was recorded at least ten times. This chain joins TRBV15 and TRBJ1-1, with D maybe TRBD1 (5 bases). Trimming left V 0 bases short and J 3 bases short, with 26 bases between. Germline CDR1 reads LNHNV; CDR2 reads YYDKDF (reference sequence). The CDR3 is made up of 20 amino acids. The CDR3, as DNA: TGTGCCACCAGCAGAGATTGGGGGGGGTACAGTCCGCTTGGGGACACTGAAGCTTTCTTT. Residues: CATSRDWGGYSPLGDTEAFF.

The sample holds many counts of this clonotype. The CDR3 loop is CASQRSPGGSEQYF. Written as DNA, the CDR3 is TGTGCCAGCCAGAGATCTCCGGGGGGGAGCGAGCAGTACTTC. This chain joins TRBV12-3 or TRBV12-4 and TRBJ2-7, with 8 bases lining up with TRBD2. After removal of 8 bases from V and 6 bases from J, the junction contained 12 bases not matched to a gene. The CDR3 runs 14 residues.

This clonotype was detected ten times or more. V and J are TRBV11-1 and TRBJ1-5; 8 nucleotides match TRBD1. In germline, CDR1 is SGHAT, CDR2 FQDESV (reference sequence). Trimming at V came to 5 bases and at J to 4 bases, leaving 10 bases not matched to a gene. The CDR3 is 16 amino acids. The chain's CDR3 is CASSLGTGSRNQPQHF. The CDR3 region has the DNA TGTGCCAGCAGCCTAGGGACAGGATCAAGGAATCAGCCCCAGCATTTT.

The genes are TRBV12-3 or TRBV12-4 and TRBJ2-2; D is perhaps TRBD2 (5 bases). The CDR3 covers 15 residues. The V and J ends lost 2 bases and 7 bases respectively, with 14 bases between them. The CDR3: CASSLYGRRGGELFF. The CDR3 DNA is TGTGCCAGCAGTTTATACGGCCGTCGGGGCGGGGAGCTGTTTTTT.

This clonotype was counted only a few times. This chain links TRBV6-5 with TRBJ2-7; D may correspond to TRBD1 or TRBD2 (5 bases each). The germline V and J ends were trimmed by 5 bases and 0 bases, with 11 bases remaining between them. The CDR3 runs 14 residues. Germline V gene data show CDR1 as MNHEY and CDR2 as SVGAGI. CDR3 loop: CASSTRGSSYEQYF. CDR3 bases: TGTGCCAGCAGTACTCGGGGCAGCTCCTACGAGCAGTACTTC.

The chain joins TRBV19 to TRBJ2-7; TRBD2 matches at 10 bases. Losses at the gene ends were 0 bases for V and 2 bases for J; bases not matched to a gene: 7. CDR1 LNHDA and CDR2 SQIVND come from the germline V gene (reference sequence). The CDR3 sequence is 17 residues long. CDR3 nucleotides: TGTGCCAGTAGTATAGATCATCCTAGCGGGGGACCCTACGAGCAGTACTTC. It specifies CASSIDHPSGGPYEQYF.

This clonotype occurred many times. V and J are TRBV7-9 and TRBJ2-7, with TRBD2 identical over 7 bases. This CDR3 region has 14 residues. Germline-derived CDR1 and CDR2 are SEHNR and FQNEAQ (reference sequence). Trimming removed 5 bases from V and 6 bases from J; junction bases left unmatched: 10. CDR3 residues: CASSPEGRASEQYF. The CDR3, as DNA: TGTGCCAGCAGCCCAGAGGGGAGGGCGAGCGAGCAGTACTTC.

This clonotype was counted at least ten times. The V call is TRBV7-9, the J call TRBJ1-1; 8 nucleotides match TRBD1. Germline values: CDR1 SEHNR, CDR2 FQNEAQ (reference sequence). The CDR3 runs to 14 residues. V was clipped by 11 bases and J by 5 bases; unmatched bases: 13. CDR3 in amino acids: CAGVPGQGSTEAFF. The DNA for the CDR3 is TGTGCCGGTGTGCCCGGACAGGGAAGTACTGAAGCTTTCTTT.

This clonotype was seen at least ten times. This chain links TRBV7-9 with TRBJ1-1; D unclear. The germline V and J ends were trimmed by 5 bases and 10 bases, with 14 bases remaining between them. The CDR3 sequence is 12 residues long. Germline-derived CDR1 and CDR2 are SEHNR and FQNEAQ (reference sequence). CDR3 sequence: CASSPAASGAFF. The CDR3 bases are TGTGCCAGCAGCCCCGCCGCATCGGGAGCTTTCTTT. The full variable domain, rest sourced from reference TRBV7-9 and TRBJ1-1, is DTGVSQNPRHKITKRGQNVTFRCDPISEHNRLYWYRQTLGQGPEFLTYFQNEAQLEKSRLLSDRFSAERPKGSFSTLEIQRTEQGDSAMYLCASSPAASGAFFGQGTRLTVV.

This clonotype was observed once. The chain is built from TRBV7-8 and TRBJ2-7; 7 bases agree with TRBD1. The CDR3 extends over 15 amino acids. Looked up from germline, CDR1 is SGHVS and CDR2 is FQNEAQ. J gave up 3 bases and V 4 bases, and 9 bases lay outside the gene matches. The CDR3 DNA is TGTGCCAGCAGCTCCATAGACAGGGCGGACTACGAGCAGTACTTC. Residues: CASSSIDRADYEQYF.

CDR3 sequence (DNA): TGTGCCAGCAGTTACGAGACTTATTTCTCCTACGAGCAGTACTTC. It translates to CASSYETYFSYEQYF. The chain links TRBV6-2 or TRBV6-3 to TRBJ2-7, with D unclear. Germline assignment: CDR1 MNHEY and CDR2 SVGEGT. The CDR3 consists of 15 residues. V lost 2 bases to trimming and J lost 0 bases, with 11 bases between them.

This chain joins TRBV6-5 and TRBJ1-1, with D perhaps matching TRBD1 (5 bases). Trimming shortened V by 2 bases and J by 1 base, and 11 bases separated the two germline ends. The CDR3 is 15 residues long. The germline V gene encodes CDR1 MNHEY and CDR2 SVGAGI. The CDR3 bases are TGTGCCAGCAGTTACATTGGAGGGGCGAACACTGAAGCTTTCTTT. As protein: CASSYIGGANTEAFF.

The rearrangement uses TRBV28 and TRBJ1-1; D unclear. The V and J ends lost 2 bases and 9 bases respectively, with 10 bases between them. The length of the CDR3 is 12 residues. CDR1 MDHEN and CDR2 SYDVKM come from the germline V gene. CDR3 loop: CASSLPHRQAFF. CDR3 coding DNA: TGTGCCAGCAGTTTACCCCATAGGCAAGCTTTCTTT. Combining the CDR3 with reference TRBV28 and TRBJ1-1 gives the whole variable domain DVKVTQSSRYLVKRTGEKVFLECVQDMDHENMFWYRQDPGLGLRLIYFSYDVKMKEKGDIPEGYSVSREKKERFSLILESASTNQTSMYLCASSLPHRQAFFGQGTRLTVV.

This clonotype was counted at least ten times. The CDR3 here is CASSEYRTSHEQYF. CDR3 DNA: TGTGCCAGCAGTGAATATAGGACTAGTCACGAGCAGTACTTC. J is TRBJ2-7 and V is TRBV25-1; 7 bases agree with TRBD2. Germline V gene lookup returns CDR1 MGHDK and CDR2 SYGVNS. This CDR3 region has 14 residues. V was clipped by 0 bases and J by 5 bases; unmatched bases: 4.

This clonotype was seen ten or more times. In DNA form, the CDR3 reads TGTGCCAGCAGCCCTGGGGTCTACGAGCAGTACTTC. Its protein is CASSPGVYEQYF. The chain uses TRBV12-3 or TRBV12-4 and TRBJ2-7; D is unclear. The CDR3 is 12 amino acids. Trimming cost V 6 bases and J 3 bases, with 9 bases left between them.

This clonotype was seen repeatedly, ten times or more. The chain employs TRBV7-6 and TRBJ1-1; D call uncertain. V was pared by 4 bases and J by 1 base, with 4 bases between. CDR3 size: 12 residues. Looked up from germline, CDR1 is SGHVS and CDR2 is FNYEAQ. The DNA for the CDR3 is TGTGCCAGCAGCTGGGGGAACACTGAAGCTTTCTTT. Protein product: CASSWGNTEAFF.

This clonotype was observed at least ten times. This chain uses TRBV19 with TRBJ2-7; 10 bases line up with TRBD1. The J segment lost 3 bases and the V segment lost 3 bases, leaving 5 bases of the junction unmatched. The CDR3 consists of 15 residues. Germline lookup yields CDR1 LNHDA and CDR2 SQIVND (reference sequence). The CDR3 DNA reads TGTGCCAGTAGTATTGGGGACAGGGGTTTCTACGAGCAGTACTTC. Protein product: CASSIGDRGFYEQYF.

This clonotype was seen just once. CDR3 loop: CASSSPQGPRVNYGYTF. The CDR3 DNA reads TGTGCCAGCAGTTCCCCCCAGGGGCCGCGGGTTAACTATGGCTACACCTTC. The gene calls are TRBV12-3 or TRBV12-4 and TRBJ1-2; D might be TRBD1 (6 bases). Trimming removed 4 bases from V and 1 base from J, with 19 bases in between. The CDR3 sequence is 17 residues long.

The V gene is TRBV6-2 or TRBV6-3, the J gene TRBJ2-5, with 9 nucleotides matching TRBD2. The CDR3 contains 12 residues. Germline V CDR1 and CDR2: MNHEY, SVGEGT. The trim removed 10 bases at V and 6 bases at J, leaving 6 bases unmatched. The CDR3 nucleotides are TGTGCCACCGCGGGAGGGTGGAAGACCCAGTACTTC. Protein sequence: CATAGGWKTQYF.